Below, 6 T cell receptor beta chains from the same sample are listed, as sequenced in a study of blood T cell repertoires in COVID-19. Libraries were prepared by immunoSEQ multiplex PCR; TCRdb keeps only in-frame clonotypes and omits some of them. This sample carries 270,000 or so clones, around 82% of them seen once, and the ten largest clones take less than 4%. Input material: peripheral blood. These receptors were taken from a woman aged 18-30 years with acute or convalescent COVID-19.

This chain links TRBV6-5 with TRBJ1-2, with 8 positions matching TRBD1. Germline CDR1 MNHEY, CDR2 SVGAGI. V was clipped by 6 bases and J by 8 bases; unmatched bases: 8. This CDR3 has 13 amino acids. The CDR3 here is CASRAGQAGGYTF. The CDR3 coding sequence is TGTGCCAGCAGGGCGGGACAGGCTGGGGGCTACACCTTC.

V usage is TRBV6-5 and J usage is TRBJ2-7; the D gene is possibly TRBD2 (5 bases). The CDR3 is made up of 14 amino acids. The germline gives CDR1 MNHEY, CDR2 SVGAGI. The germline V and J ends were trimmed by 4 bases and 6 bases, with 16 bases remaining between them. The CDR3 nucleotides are TGTGCCAGCAGTTCCCACCGGACGACTACCGAGCAGTACTTC. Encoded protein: CASSSHRTTTEQYF.

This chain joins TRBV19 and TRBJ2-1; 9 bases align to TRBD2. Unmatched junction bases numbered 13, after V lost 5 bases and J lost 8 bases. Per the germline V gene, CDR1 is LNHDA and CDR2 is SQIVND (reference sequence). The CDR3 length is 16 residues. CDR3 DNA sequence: TGTGCCAGTAGTCGTTCCGGGGCTAGCGGGATCTATGAGCAGTTCTTC. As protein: CASSRSGASGIYEQFF.

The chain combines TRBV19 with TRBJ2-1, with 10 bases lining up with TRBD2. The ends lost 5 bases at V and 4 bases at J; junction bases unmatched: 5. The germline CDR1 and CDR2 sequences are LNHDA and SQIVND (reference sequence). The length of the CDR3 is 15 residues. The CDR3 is CASSVGLAEYNEQFF. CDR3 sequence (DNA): TGTGCCAGTAGTGTCGGACTAGCGGAGTACAATGAGCAGTTCTTC. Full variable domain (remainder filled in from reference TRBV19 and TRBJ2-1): DGGITQSPKYLFRKEGQNVTLSCEQNLNHDAMYWYRQDPGQGLRLIYYSQIVNDFQKGDIAEGYSVSREKKESFPLTVTSAQKNPTAFYLCASSVGLAEYNEQFFGPGTRLTVL.

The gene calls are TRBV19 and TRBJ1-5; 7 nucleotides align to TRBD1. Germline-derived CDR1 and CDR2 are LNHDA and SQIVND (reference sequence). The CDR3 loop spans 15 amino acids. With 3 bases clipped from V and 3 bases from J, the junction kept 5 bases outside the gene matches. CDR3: CASSIIRGPNQPQHF. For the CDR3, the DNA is TGTGCCAGTAGTATCATAAGGGGGCCCAATCAGCCCCAGCATTTT.

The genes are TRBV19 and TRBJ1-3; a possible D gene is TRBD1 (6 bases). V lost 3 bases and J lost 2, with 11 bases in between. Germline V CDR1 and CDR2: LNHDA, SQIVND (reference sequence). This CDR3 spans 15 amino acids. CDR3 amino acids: CASSIYRAAGNTIYF. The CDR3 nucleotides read TGTGCCAGTAGTATTTACAGGGCGGCTGGAAACACCATATATTTT.